These 9 T cell receptor beta chains came from one sample sequenced in a study of T cells in narcolepsy. Sequencing used immunoSEQ multiplex PCR; TCRdb keeps in-frame clones, though not all of them. This table holds 34,000 or so clones, around 77% found once. Sequencing input: memory (CD45RA-) CD4+ T cells from blood. Receptors originate from a human donor in good health.

A note on this clone: Other DNA sequences in the sample encode the same CDR3. The chain recombines TRBV7-9 with TRBJ1-2; TRBD1 matches at 10 bases. V gave up 2 bases and J gave up 14 bases; unmatched junction bases: 20. Germline lookup yields CDR1 SEHNR and CDR2 FQNEAQ (reference sequence). This CDR3 region has 17 residues. The CDR3 coding sequence is TGTGCCAGCAGCTTACCTGCGGCGTTGACAGGGGGCAAGTTAGAGACCTTC. It codes for CASSLPAALTGGKLETF. Complete variable domain (other parts from reference TRBV7-9 and TRBJ1-2): DTGVSQNPRHKITKRGQNVTFRCDPISEHNRLYWYRQTLGQGPEFLTYFQNEAQLEKSRLLSDRFSAERPKGSFSTLEIQRTEQGDSAMYLCASSLPAALTGGKLETFGSGTRLTVV.

This chain connects TRBV7-2 to TRBJ2-7; D is ambiguous. Trimming took 3 bases from V and 7 from J, leaving 10 bases between them. Per germline, CDR1 SGHTA and CDR2 FQGNSA. The CDR3 runs 12 residues. The CDR3 DNA reads TGTGCCAGCAGCTTGGGCCGAGGAGAGCAGTACTTC. This gives the protein CASSLGRGEQYF.

This clone was picked up a small number of times. This sequence joins TRBV7-3 and TRBJ2-6; no clear D. With 5 bases removed from V and 3 bases from J, the gap between germline ends came to 8 bases. Germline lookup yields CDR1 SGHTA and CDR2 FQGTGA. The CDR3 sequence is 14 residues long. CDR3 residues: CASSQTGGANVLTF. For the CDR3, the DNA is TGTGCCAGCAGCCAAACGGGTGGGGCCAACGTCCTGACTTTC.

The J gene is TRBJ2-2, the V gene TRBV7-2, with 7 bases lining up with TRBD1. V was pared by 4 bases and J by 6 bases, with 8 bases of the junction left unmatched. The germline V gene encodes CDR1 SGHTA and CDR2 FQGNSA. The CDR3 runs to 15 residues. DNA of the CDR3: TGTGCCAGCAGCTCCCGCCTAGGGGGCCCCGGGGAGCTGTTTTTT. As protein: CASSSRLGGPGELFF.

The V and J genes are TRBV14 and TRBJ2-5; the match to TRBD1 covers 9 bases. Germline lookup yields CDR1 SGHDN and CDR2 FVKESK. The CDR3 has 16 residues. The junction had 8 bases not matched to a gene; V was cut back by 3 bases and J by 3 bases. This CDR3 reads CASSQLPGQGEETQYF. The CDR3 bases are TGTGCCAGCAGCCAGCTGCCGGGACAGGGAGAAGAGACCCAGTACTTC.

The J gene is TRBJ2-4, the V gene TRBV18; perhaps TRBD1 as D (5 bases). The V end lost 6 bases, the J end lost 1 base, and 19 bases lay between the germline ends. Germline CDR1 reads KGHSH; CDR2 reads LQKENI. CDR3 length: 17 residues. DNA of the CDR3: TGTGCCAGCTCCCCTTTTGGGGCAGGGTTGGCCAAAAACATTCAGTACTTC. Translation: CASSPFGAGLAKNIQYF. The entire variable domain, with the rest obtained from reference TRBV18 and TRBJ2-4, is as follows: NAGVMQNPRHLVRRRGQEARLRCSPMKGHSHVYWYRQLPEEGLKFMVYLQKENIIDESGMPKERFSAEFPKEGPSILRIQQVVRGDSAAYFCASSPFGAGLAKNIQYFGAGTRLSVL.

V is TRBV14 and J is TRBJ1-1; D unresolved. The CDR3 is 15 residues long. Trimming left V 6 bases short and J 2 bases short, with 16 bases between. Germline V gives CDR1 SGHDN, CDR2 FVKESK. Here the CDR3 reads CASRKGTGINTEAFF. The CDR3, as DNA: TGTGCCAGCAGGAAGGGTACGGGGATCAACACTGAAGCTTTCTTT.

V and J are TRBV27 and TRBJ2-5; D call uncertain. This CDR3 has 15 amino acids. The germline V gene encodes CDR1 MNHEY and CDR2 SMNVEV (reference sequence). Trimming cost V 0 bases and J 7 bases, with 15 bases left between them. DNA of the CDR3: TGTGCCAGCAGTTTATCGGGCCTCACCACGGGGACCCAGTACTTC. Its translation is CASSLSGLTTGTQYF.

The table lists this clone with a few counts. The chain has TRBV6-6 and TRBJ1-3; 7 bases are a match to TRBD1. V was clipped by 4 bases and J by 4 bases; unmatched bases: 4. Germline CDR1 and CDR2: MNHNY and SVGAGI (reference sequence). The CDR3 totals 14 residues. The CDR3 loop is CASSSGQAGNTIYF. CDR3 DNA sequence: TGTGCCAGCAGTTCCGGACAGGCGGGAAACACCATATATTTT.